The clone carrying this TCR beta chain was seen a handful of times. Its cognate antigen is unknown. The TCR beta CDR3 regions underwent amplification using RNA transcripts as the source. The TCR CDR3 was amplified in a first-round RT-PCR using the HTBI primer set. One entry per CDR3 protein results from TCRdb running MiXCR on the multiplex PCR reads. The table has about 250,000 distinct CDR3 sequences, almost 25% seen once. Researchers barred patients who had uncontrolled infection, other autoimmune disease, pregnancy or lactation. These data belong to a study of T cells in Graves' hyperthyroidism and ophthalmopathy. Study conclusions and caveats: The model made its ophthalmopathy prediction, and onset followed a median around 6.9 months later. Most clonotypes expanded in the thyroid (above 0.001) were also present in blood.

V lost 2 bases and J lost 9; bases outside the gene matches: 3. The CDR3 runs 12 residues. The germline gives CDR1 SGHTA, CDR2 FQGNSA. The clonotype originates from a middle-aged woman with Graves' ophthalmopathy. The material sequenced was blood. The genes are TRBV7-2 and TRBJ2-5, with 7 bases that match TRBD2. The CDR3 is CASSLYRGAQYF. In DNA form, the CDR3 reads TGTGCCAGCAGCTTATACCGGGGGGCCCAGTACTTC.